The 4 T cell receptor beta chains below were found in one sample sequenced in a study of glioma-infiltrating T cells. TCR alpha and beta CDR3 regions were amplified from RNA using iRepertoire nested multiplex PCR. TCRdb re-called the multiplex PCR reads through MiXCR, storing one row per CDR3 protein. The sample lists about 180,000 distinct CDR3 sequences, about 40% occurring once. The sequenced sample consisted of glioma tissue, nonneoplastic brain tissue, or PBMCs (not recorded which). These receptors all come from a human donor with low-grade glioma or glioblastoma, undergoing nonglioma brain surgery, or in good health (not recorded which).

A note on this clonotype: This may arise from a read error, as a much more abundant clone is one base away. The V gene is TRBV19, the J gene TRBJ1-5, with D tentatively TRBD1 (5 bases). V lost 8 bases, J lost 0 bases, and 20 bases lay in between. CDR1 and CDR2 (germline): LNHDA, SQIVND (reference sequence). CDR3 length equals 17 residues. The CDR3 bases are TGTGCCAGTGTTCTGACAGCAGAATTATATAGCAATCAGCCCCAGCATTTT. Encoded protein: CASVLTAELYSNQPQHF.

This clonotype was detected many times. J is TRBJ2-1 and V is TRBV6-6, with TRBD2 matching over 7 bases. The germline CDR1 and CDR2 sequences are MNHNY and SVGAGI (reference sequence). V lost 2 bases to trimming and J lost 0 bases; unmatched junction nucleotides: 4. The CDR3 runs 16 residues. CDR3 nucleotides: TGTGCCAGCAGTTACAGCGGGGAGGGCTCCTACAATGAGCAGTTCTTC. Its protein product is CASSYSGEGSYNEQFF.

The sample holds many counts of this clonotype. The chain is built from TRBV20-1 and TRBJ2-1, with D perhaps given as TRBD1 or TRBD2 (5 bases each). Trimming removed 3 bases at V and 2 bases at J, with 11 bases between. Per the germline V gene, CDR1 is DFQATT and CDR2 is SNEGSKA (reference sequence). CDR3 length: 14 amino acids. CDR3 nucleotides: TGCAGTGCTAGGGGGACGTATACCTACAATGAGCAGTTCTTC. It encodes CSARGTYTYNEQFF.

The V and J genes are TRBV11-1 and TRBJ2-3; 9 nucleotides line up with TRBD1. Germline values: CDR1 SGHAT, CDR2 FQDESV (reference sequence). V lost 4 bases, J lost 13 bases, and 3 bases stayed unmatched. This CDR3 has 11 residues. DNA for the CDR3: TGTGCCAGCAGCTACGACAGGGGGAAGTATTTT. Translation: CASSYDRGKYF.